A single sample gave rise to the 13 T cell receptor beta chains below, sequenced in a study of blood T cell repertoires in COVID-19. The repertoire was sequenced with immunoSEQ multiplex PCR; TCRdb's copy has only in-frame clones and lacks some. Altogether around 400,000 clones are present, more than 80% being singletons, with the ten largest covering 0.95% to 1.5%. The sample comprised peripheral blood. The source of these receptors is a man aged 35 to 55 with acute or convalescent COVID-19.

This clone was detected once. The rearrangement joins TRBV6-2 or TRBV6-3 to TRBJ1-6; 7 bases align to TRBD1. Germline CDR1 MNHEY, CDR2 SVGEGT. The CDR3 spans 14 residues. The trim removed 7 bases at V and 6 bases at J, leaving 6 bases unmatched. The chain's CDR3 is CASNPRGPNSPLHF. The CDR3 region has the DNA TGTGCCAGCAACCCAAGGGGGCCTAATTCACCCCTCCACTTT.

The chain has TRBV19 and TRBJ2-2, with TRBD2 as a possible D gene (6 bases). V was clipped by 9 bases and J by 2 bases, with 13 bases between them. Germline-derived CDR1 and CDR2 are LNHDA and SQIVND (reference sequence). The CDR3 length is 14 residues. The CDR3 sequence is CARPGLANTGELFF. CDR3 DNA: TGTGCCAGGCCGGGACTCGCTAACACCGGGGAGCTGTTTTTT.

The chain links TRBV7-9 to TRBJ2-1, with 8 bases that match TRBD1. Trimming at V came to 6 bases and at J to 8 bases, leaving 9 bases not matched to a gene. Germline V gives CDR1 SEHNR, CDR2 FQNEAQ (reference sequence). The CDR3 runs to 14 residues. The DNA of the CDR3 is TGTGCCAGCAGGATCGGACAGGGAGGACATGAGCAGTTCTTC. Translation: CASRIGQGGHEQFF.

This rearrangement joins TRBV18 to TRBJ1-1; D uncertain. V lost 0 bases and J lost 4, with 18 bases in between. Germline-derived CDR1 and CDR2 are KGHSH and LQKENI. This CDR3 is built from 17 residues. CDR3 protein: CASSPPWALTAGTEAFF. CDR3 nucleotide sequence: TGTGCCAGCTCACCACCTTGGGCCCTTACTGCAGGCACTGAAGCTTTCTTT.

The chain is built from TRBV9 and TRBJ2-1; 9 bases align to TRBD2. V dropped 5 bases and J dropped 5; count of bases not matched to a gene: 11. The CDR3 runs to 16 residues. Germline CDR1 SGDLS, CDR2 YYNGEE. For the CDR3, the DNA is TGTGCCAGCAGTTTCTCGAGGCTAGCGGGAAACAATGAGCAGTTCTTC. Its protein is CASSFSRLAGNNEQFF.

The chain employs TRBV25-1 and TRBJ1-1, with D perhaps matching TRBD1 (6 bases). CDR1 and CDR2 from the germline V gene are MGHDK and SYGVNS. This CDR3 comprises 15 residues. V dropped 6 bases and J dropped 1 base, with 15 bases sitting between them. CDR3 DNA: TGTGCCAGCAGGCTAACAGGGAGCAGGAACACTGAAGCTTTCTTT. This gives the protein CASRLTGSRNTEAFF.

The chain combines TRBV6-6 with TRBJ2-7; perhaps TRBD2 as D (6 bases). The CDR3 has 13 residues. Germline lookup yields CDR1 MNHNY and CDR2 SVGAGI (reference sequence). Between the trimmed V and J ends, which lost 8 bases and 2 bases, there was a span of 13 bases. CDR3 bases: TGTGCCAGCGGCGGGGCAGTAACCTACGAGCAGTACTTC. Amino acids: CASGGAVTYEQYF.

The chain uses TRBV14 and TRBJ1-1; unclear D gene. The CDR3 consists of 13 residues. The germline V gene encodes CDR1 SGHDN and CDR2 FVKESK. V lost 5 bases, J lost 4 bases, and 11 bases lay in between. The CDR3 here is CASSGSRGTEAFF. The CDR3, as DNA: TGTGCCAGCAGCGGAAGTCGGGGCACTGAAGCTTTCTTT.

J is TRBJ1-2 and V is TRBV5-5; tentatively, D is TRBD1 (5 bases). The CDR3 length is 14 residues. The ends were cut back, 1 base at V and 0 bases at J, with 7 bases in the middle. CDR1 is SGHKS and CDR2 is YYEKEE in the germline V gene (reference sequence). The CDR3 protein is CASSLRGTNYGYTF. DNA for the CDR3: TGTGCCAGCAGCTTGCGGGGGACTAACTATGGCTACACCTTC.

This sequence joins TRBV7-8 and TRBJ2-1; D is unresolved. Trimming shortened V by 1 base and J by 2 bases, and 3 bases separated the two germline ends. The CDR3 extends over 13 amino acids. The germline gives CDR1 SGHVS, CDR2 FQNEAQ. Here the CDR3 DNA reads TGTGCCAGCAGCTTAGGGCCCTACAATGAGCAGTTCTTC. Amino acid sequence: CASSLGPYNEQFF.

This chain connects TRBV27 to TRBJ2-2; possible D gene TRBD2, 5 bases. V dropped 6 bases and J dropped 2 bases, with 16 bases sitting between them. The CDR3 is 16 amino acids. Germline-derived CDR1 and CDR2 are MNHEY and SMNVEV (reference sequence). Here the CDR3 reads CASSSSRTGNTGELFF. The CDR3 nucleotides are TGTGCCAGCAGCTCCTCCCGGACGGGAAACACCGGGGAGCTGTTTTTT.

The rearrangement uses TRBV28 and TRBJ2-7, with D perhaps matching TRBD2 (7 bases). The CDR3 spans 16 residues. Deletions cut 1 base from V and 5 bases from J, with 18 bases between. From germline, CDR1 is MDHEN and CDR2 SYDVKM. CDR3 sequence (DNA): TGTGCCAGCAGTTTATATGGGGGGGCTACCCGGGACGAGCAGTACTTC. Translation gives CASSLYGGATRDEQYF.

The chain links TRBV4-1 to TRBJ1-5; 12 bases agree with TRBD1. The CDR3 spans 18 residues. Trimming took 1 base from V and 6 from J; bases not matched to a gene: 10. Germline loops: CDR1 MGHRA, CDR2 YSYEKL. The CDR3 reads CASSQVQGQGASIQPQHF. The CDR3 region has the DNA TGCGCCAGCAGCCAAGTACAGGGACAGGGGGCCTCGATTCAGCCCCAGCATTTT.